The rows below give T cell receptor beta chains drawn from one sample of a study of the immune and genomic landscape of osteosarcoma. The method was immunoSEQ multiplex PCR; TCRdb's version includes in-frame clones alone and lacks a portion of them. The repertoire includes 2,700 or so clones, approximately 77% of them detected once, and around 14% sits in the top ten. The sequencing sample was made of tumor tissue from a local recurrence in the femur. The receptors were gathered from a man between 18 and 35 years old with osteosarcoma. Both conserved end residues are part of each CDR3. Fields, in order: V gene, D gene, clone size, CDR3 length, J gene, CDR3 DNA, CDR3 protein. The D gene is left open where the match is weak. The listing skips clone size in some rows; elsewhere it reads once, few, many or a size class.

TRBV7-3	-	-	15	TRBJ2-3	TGTGCCAGCAGCCCCGAGTATTTGAGGACAGATACGCAGTATTTT	CASSPEYLRTDTQYF
TRBV11-3	-	-	13	TRBJ1-1	TGTGCCAGCAGCCAACGTGCGAACACTGAAGCTTTCTTT	CASSQRANTEAFF
TRBV28	-	-	13	TRBJ2-5	TGTGCCAGCAGTTCCCCCCCGCCGAGTCCCCAGTACTTC	CASSSPPPSPQYF
TRBV7-3	TRBD2	few	16	TRBJ2-2	TGTGCCAGCAGCTTGTCTGCTGCGGGAGGGCCCGGGGAGCTGTTTTTT	CASSLSAAGGPGELFF
TRBV11-2	TRBD2	-	13	TRBJ2-5	TGTGCCAGCAGGCAAAATCCGGGGGGGACCCAGTACTTC	CASRQNPGGTQYF
TRBV2	-	-	19	TRBJ1-5	TGTGCCAGCACCAGATCGGGGGCCGGAAGGACCGAGAGCAATCAGCCCCAGCATTTT	CASTRSGAGRTESNQPQHF
TRBV6-5	-	-	14	TRBJ2-2	TGTGCCAGCAGTTACCTTACGAACACCGGGGAGCTGTTTTTT	CASSYLTNTGELFF
TRBV7-2	-	-	14	TRBJ2-7	TGTGCCAGCAGCTTAGGTAATAGCGTACCTTGGCAGTACTTC	CASSLGNSVPWQYF
TRBV27	TRBD2	once	15	TRBJ2-5	TGTGCCAGCAGTCTAGCGGGAGGACGTCTCGAGACCCAGTACTTC	CASSLAGGRLETQYF
TRBV18	-	-	12	TRBJ2-7	TGTGCCAGCTCACCGGATCTCTACGAGCAGTACTTC	CASSPDLYEQYF
TRBV19	-	-	14	TRBJ2-5	TGTGCCAGTAGTCTGGGGTCCCAAGTGGAGACCCAGTACTTC	CASSLGSQVETQYF
TRBV5-1	-	large	16	TRBJ2-7	TGCGCCAGCAGCTTGGGACATCGGGACCGCACCTACGAGCAGTACTTC	CASSLGHRDRTYEQYF